What follows describes a single T cell receptor beta chain. The source of the sample is a study of blood T cell repertoires in COVID-19. The wider study: From the United States, Italy and Spain came samples of acute and convalescent COVID-19. PBMCs, B-cell-depleted T cells, or T cells were the source of the cDNA or gDNA that made up the material.

In the authors' workflow: For nucleated cells, counts were estimated from reference gene primer amplification. TCRdb's table, derived via immunoSEQ multiplex PCR, lists solely in-frame clones and lacks some. Clonal size and the V and J genes are those of that table, whereas D and trimming came from the DNA. Of roughly 67,000 clones in the sample, almost 85% are singletons; the top ten hold more than 8%. The TCR comes from a man over 45 with active COVID-19. Material for sequencing was peripheral blood.

CDR3 region: CASQDSNSYGYTF. DNA for the CDR3: TGTGCCAGCCAGGACAGTAATTCATATGGCTACACCTTC. J is TRBJ1-2 and V is TRBV18; tentative D call: TRBD1 (6 bases). Trimming left V 8 bases short and J 5 bases short, with 15 bases between. Germline values: CDR1 KGHSH, CDR2 LQKENI. CDR3 length: 13 amino acids. Looking up the rest from reference TRBV18 and TRBJ1-2 gives the full variable domain: NAGVMQNPRHLVRRRGQEARLRCSPMKGHSHVYWYRQLPEEGLKFMVYLQKENIIDESGMPKERFSAEFPKEGPSILRIQQVVRGDSAAYFCASQDSNSYGYTFGSGTRLTVV.